This T cell receptor (beta chain) was sequenced in a study of CD8 T cells in Susac syndrome. Sequencing of TCR beta was undertaken in CD8+ and CD4+ T cells derived from blood. While serving as controls, healthy donors were matched for age and sex. Negative isolation yielded CD4+ and CD8+ T cells, and FACS enriched TEMRA cells. Roughly 0.45 to 1 ug RNA was reverse transcribed with random hexamers. The TCR beta CDR3 was amplified by immunoSEQ multiplex PCR across 54 Vbeta, 13 Jbeta. TCRdb fed the immunoSEQ multiplex PCR reads into MiXCR, producing one record per CDR3 protein. The table includes 150,000 or so distinct CDR3 sequences, roughly 95% detected once. The V gene lost 3 bases and the J gene lost 5 bases, with 8 bases spanning the gap. The CDR3 consists of 13 residues. CDR1 is MNHNY and CDR2 is SVGAGI in the germline V gene (reference sequence).

This chain links TRBV6-6 with TRBJ1-5, with no clear D. The source is a human donor in good health. The sequenced sample was CD4+ T cells from PBMCs. CDR3 nucleotides: TGTGCCAGCAGTTATACTCGGGATCAGCCCCAGCATTTT. Translation: CASSYTRDQPQHF.